This entry concerns a single T cell receptor beta chain. Its antigen is currently unknown. The data stem from a study of cytomegalovirus exposure and HLA in healthy donors. Study-level findings and limits: Later genetic work tied a missense DCLRE1C variant to beta-chain V and J trimming. Presence/absence analyses supposed approximately even sequencing depth among donors.

Amplification used 60 Vbeta primers and 13 Jbeta primers. Produced via immunoSEQ multiplex PCR; TCRdb's table is partial and in-frame only. The data contain around 200,000 clones, 65% to 75% of them seen just once; the ten biggest clones take up approximately 4.6%. This CDR3 has 16 residues. Trimming took 1 base from V and 6 from J; bases not matched to a gene: 6. Germline loops: CDR1 MGHRA, CDR2 YSYEKL. The chain is built from TRBV4-1 and TRBJ2-2; TRBD2 aligns across 9 bases. This TCR was recovered from a man aged 30 to 45 in good health and CMV-seropositive. Sample: PBMCs. The DNA for the CDR3 is TGCGCCAGCAGCCAAGGGAGCGGGAGGTTCTCCGGGGAGCTGTTTTTT. Translating it yields CASSQGSGRFSGELFF.